Listed below are T cell receptor beta chains from one sample, sequenced in a study of regulatory T cells in long-lasting Graves disease. Via MiXCR, TCRdb re-called the multiplex PCR reads, giving one row per CDR3 protein. Among hundreds of thousands of distinct CDR3 sequences listed, roughly 16% were seen once. This same sample was also part of a study on T cells in Graves' hyperthyroidism and ophthalmopathy.

This material consisted of peripheral blood mononuclear cells (PBMCs), taken at new diagnosis, from a patient treated with antithyroid drugs. All receptors come from a man aged 18 to 30 with Graves disease. CDR3s include the opening cysteine and the closing phenylalanine or tryptophan. The D gene is left open where the match is weak. Some rows mark clone size as missing; the rest say once, few, many or name a class of expanded clone.

CDR3 DNA: TGCAGTGCTAGAGTGTGGGAGCCCCAGGGCTATGGCTACACCTTC; CDR3 protein: CSARVWEPQGYGYTF; J gene: TRBJ1-2; V gene: TRBV20-1; D gene: .; clone size: .
CDR3 DNA: TGTGCCAGCAGCACGAACCCCTACGAGCAGTACTTC; CDR3 protein: CASSTNPYEQYF; J gene: TRBJ2-7; V gene: TRBV13; D gene: .; clone size: many
CDR3 DNA: TGTGCCACCAGTCCCCGTGGGGGCCGAGGGTCGGATACGCAGTATTTT; CDR3 protein: CATSPRGGRGSDTQYF; J gene: TRBJ2-3; V gene: TRBV15; D gene: .; clone size: few
CDR3 DNA: TGTGCCAGTAGTATCCCCTACACAGATACGCAGTATTTT; CDR3 protein: CASSIPYTDTQYF; J gene: TRBJ2-3; V gene: TRBV19; D gene: .; clone size: few
CDR3 DNA: TGTGCCAGCAGTCTGTGGCAGCTAGACACCGGGGAGCTGTTTTTT; CDR3 protein: CASSLWQLDTGELFF; J gene: TRBJ2-2; V gene: TRBV12-3/TRBV12-4; D gene: .; clone size: many
CDR3 DNA: TGTGCCAGCAGCTTGATGAACGGAGATACGCAGTATTTT; CDR3 protein: CASSLMNGDTQYF; J gene: TRBJ2-3; V gene: TRBV5-4; D gene: .; clone size: few
CDR3 DNA: TGTGCCAGCAGCTTAGCGAGGTCTGGGGTCAGCTCCTACGAGCAGTACTTC; CDR3 protein: CASSLARSGVSSYEQYF; J gene: TRBJ2-7; V gene: TRBV7-8; D gene: .; clone size: many
CDR3 DNA: TGTGCCAGCAAGGCGGACATAGAAGCCGGGGAGCTGTTTTTT; CDR3 protein: CASKADIEAGELFF; J gene: TRBJ2-2; V gene: TRBV2; D gene: .; clone size: .
CDR3 DNA: TGTGCCAGCAGCGTCATCTCAGCGGGAGTTGGTGGTGAGCAGTTCTTC; CDR3 protein: CASSVISAGVGGEQFF; J gene: TRBJ2-1; V gene: TRBV9; D gene: TRBD2; clone size: few
CDR3 DNA: TGTGCCAGCAGTTCCGGGACTAGCGGGAGCAGGCACGAGCAGTACTTC; CDR3 protein: CASSSGTSGSRHEQYF; J gene: TRBJ2-7; V gene: TRBV27; D gene: TRBD2; clone size: .
CDR3 DNA: TGTGCCAGCAGGCCCGTTGCTGGGGCCAACGTCCTGACTTTC; CDR3 protein: CASRPVAGANVLTF; J gene: TRBJ2-6; V gene: TRBV12-3/TRBV12-4; D gene: .; clone size: .
CDR3 DNA: TGCAGCGCACTACTAGCGGGAGCGGGAAATGAGCAGTTCTTC; CDR3 protein: CSALLAGAGNEQFF; J gene: TRBJ2-1; V gene: TRBV29-1; D gene: TRBD2; clone size: .
CDR3 DNA: TGCAGTGCTAGAGGGGCTGGGCGGGGGGGGACCACTGAAGCTTTCTTT; CDR3 protein: CSARGAGRGGTTEAFF; J gene: TRBJ1-1; V gene: TRBV20-1; D gene: .; clone size: once
CDR3 DNA: TGTGCCAGCAGTTCCACCCGGGATGGCTACACCTTC; CDR3 protein: CASSSTRDGYTF; J gene: TRBJ1-2; V gene: TRBV12-3/TRBV12-4; D gene: .; clone size: many
CDR3 DNA: TGCGCCAGCAGCTTGGCCTCCGGGAGGGCCATTGAGCAGTTCTTC; CDR3 protein: CASSLASGRAIEQFF; J gene: TRBJ2-1; V gene: TRBV5-1; D gene: TRBD2; clone size: many
CDR3 DNA: TGTGCCAGCTCACGGGCCATCGATGCTGGAAACACCATATATTTT; CDR3 protein: CASSRAIDAGNTIYF; J gene: TRBJ1-3; V gene: TRBV18; D gene: .; clone size: .
CDR3 DNA: TGTGCCAGCAGCTTGGGGCGGGGGACCCAGTACTTC; CDR3 protein: CASSLGRGTQYF; J gene: TRBJ2-5; V gene: TRBV11-2; D gene: .; clone size: many
CDR3 DNA: TGTGCCAGCAGTCGGACAGGGAACACTGAAGCTTTCTTT; CDR3 protein: CASSRTGNTEAFF; J gene: TRBJ1-1; V gene: TRBV5-1; D gene: TRBD1; clone size: many
CDR3 DNA: TGTGCCAGCAGTCGACAGTTCCTCACCTACGAGCAGTACTTC; CDR3 protein: CASSRQFLTYEQYF; J gene: TRBJ2-7; V gene: TRBV2; D gene: .; clone size: many